This TCR beta chain is drawn from a study of human CD8 memory T cell subsets. Preparation of the TCR beta libraries relied on UMI-labeled 5' RACE. Source study methods: Each library (TCR beta) contained from about 2,800 up to roughly 20,000 functional CDR3 beta clonotypes. After re-calling the 5' RACE reads, TCRdb lists one entry per CDR3 protein, DNA absent. TCRdb, rather than the study authors, made the V and J calls. This sample's table has 6,500 to 9,000 distinct CDR3 sequences. The CDR3 has 16 residues. Germline CDR1 and CDR2: SGHVS and FQNEAQ. As concerns this clonotype: The target antigen is unknown.

Study-wide findings and caveats: In the comparison of repertoires, stem-like memory and precursor exhausted T cells overlapped only minimally.

The chain joins TRBV7-8 to TRBJ2-3; checking the TCRdb D call of TRBD2 is not possible without DNA. The sequenced sample consisted of CD8+ T cells from PBMCs. This clonotype was sampled from a human donor in good health. CDR3 loop: CASSLRSSGVGDTQYF.